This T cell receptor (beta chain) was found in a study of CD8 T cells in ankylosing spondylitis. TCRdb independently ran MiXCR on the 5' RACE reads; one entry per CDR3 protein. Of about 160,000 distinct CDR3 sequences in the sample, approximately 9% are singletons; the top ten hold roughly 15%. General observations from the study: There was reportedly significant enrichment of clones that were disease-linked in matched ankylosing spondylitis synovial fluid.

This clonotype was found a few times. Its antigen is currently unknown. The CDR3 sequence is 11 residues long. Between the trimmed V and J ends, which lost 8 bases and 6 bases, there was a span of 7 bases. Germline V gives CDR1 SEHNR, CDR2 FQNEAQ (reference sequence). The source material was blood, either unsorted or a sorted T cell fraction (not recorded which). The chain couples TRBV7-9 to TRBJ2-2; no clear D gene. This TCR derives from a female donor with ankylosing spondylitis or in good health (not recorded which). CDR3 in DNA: TGTGCCAGCGATTACCCCGGGGAGCTGTTTTTT. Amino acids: CASDYPGELFF. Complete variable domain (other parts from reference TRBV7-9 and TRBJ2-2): DTGVSQNPRHKITKRGQNVTFRCDPISEHNRLYWYRQTLGQGPEFLTYFQNEAQLEKSRLLSDRFSAERPKGSFSTLEIQRTEQGDSAMYLCASDYPGELFFGEGSRLTVL.